This is a list of T cell receptor beta chains from one sample in a study of T-cell reconstitution after alpha-beta-depleted transplantation in children. TCRdb called the PCR reads again in MiXCR, with one record for every CDR3 protein. The repertoire includes about 1,000,000 distinct CDR3 sequences, 25% to 35% of them detected once, and roughly 31% sits in the top ten. The sample in question was PBMCs, mostly from graft donor cells, obtained 360 days after TCRalphabeta/CD19-depleted stem cell transplant. Every receptor here comes from a boy younger than two who had a stem cell transplant for SCID, so the T cells may come from the graft donor. CDR3s include the opening cysteine and the closing phenylalanine or tryptophan. Each record gives: clone size, D gene, J gene, V gene, CDR3 DNA, CDR3 protein. A D gene is named only where the DNA matches it firmly. For some rows the clone size is stated as once, few or many, or as a class when expanded; others skip it.

once	.	TRBJ1-1	TRBV20-1	TGCAGTGCATCAGGGGCAGGGAGCATGAACACTGAAGCTTTCTTT	CSASGAGSMNTEAFF
.	.	TRBJ1-5	TRBV18	TGTGCCAGCTCACCGGGGGTTGATCAGCCCCAGCATTTT	CASSPGVDQPQHF
few	TRBD1	TRBJ2-2	TRBV6-1	TGTGCCAGCAGAAGGACAGGCGTTTCCACCGGGGAGCTGTTTTTT	CASRRTGVSTGELFF
.	TRBD1	TRBJ2-7	TRBV20-1	TGCAGTACCCTAGGACAGGGCCCCGAGCAGTACTTC	CSTLGQGPEQYF
.	.	TRBJ2-5	TRBV20-1	TGCAGTGCTATAAGGGCCCAAGGTACCCAGTACTTC	CSAIRAQGTQYF
few	.	TRBJ2-1	TRBV15	TGTGCCACCAGCAGCCAGGGTTATGAGCAGTTCTTC	CATSSQGYEQFF
.	.	TRBJ1-1	TRBV3-1	TGTGCCAGCAGCCAGGCCGGGGCCCAAGCTTTCTTT	CASSQAGAQAFF
.	TRBD1	TRBJ2-4	TRBV5-6	TGTGCCAGCAGCTTGGGACAGGGCGCAGACATTCAGTACTTC	CASSLGQGADIQYF
few	TRBD1	TRBJ1-2	TRBV20-1	TGCAGTGCTACCGACAGGGCTAACTATGGCTACACCTTC	CSATDRANYGYTF
.	.	TRBJ2-5	TRBV11-2	TGTGCCAGCAGCTCCGTGCAGACCCAGTACTTC	CASSSVQTQYF
.	.	TRBJ2-3	TRBV5-1	TGCGCCAGCAGGAGCACCACTTGCACAGATACGCAGTATTTT	CASRSTTCTDTQYF
many	TRBD1	TRBJ2-7	TRBV5-1	TGCGCCAGCAGCTTGAACAGGGGGAGCTCCTACGAGCAGTACTTC	CASSLNRGSSYEQYF
.	.	TRBJ1-1	TRBV5-1	TGCGCCAGCAGCTTGGGGGGACCGTCAATTAAGAACACTGAAGCTTTCTTT	CASSLGGPSIKNTEAFF
few	.	TRBJ2-4	TRBV27	TGTGCCAGCACAAAGTTAGGAGCCAAAAACATTCAGTACTTC	CASTKLGAKNIQYF
.	.	TRBJ1-5	TRBV28	TGTGCCAGCAGTTTTGACTCCCGCAGGGGCGATCAGCCCCAGCATTTT	CASSFDSRRGDQPQHF
.	.	TRBJ2-7	TRBV3-1	TGTGCCAGCAGCCGCATGGCCGAGCAGTACTTC	CASSRMAEQYF
many	.	TRBJ2-7	TRBV12-3/TRBV12-4	TGTGCCAGCAGTCCCGGGACTCTCTCCTACGAGCAGTACTTC	CASSPGTLSYEQYF
few	.	TRBJ2-3	TRBV20-1	TGCAGTTCAAATAGGGGGGGCCGGGCAGATACGCAGTATTTT	CSSNRGGRADTQYF
.	.	TRBJ1-1	TRBV15	TGTGCCACCAGCCCTGGGGGGGCGAGCACTGAAGCTTTCTTT	CATSPGGASTEAFF
few	TRBD1	TRBJ1-5	TRBV20-1	TGCAGTGCTAGTAACAGGGGAAATCAGCCCCAGCATTTT	CSASNRGNQPQHF
.	TRBD2	TRBJ2-5	TRBV20-1	TGCAGTGCTAGAATGGCGGGGGGGCGGGAGACCCAGTACTTC	CSARMAGGRETQYF
.	TRBD2	TRBJ2-1	TRBV19	TGTGCCAGTAGTCGGGTAGCGGGAAGCCCCTACAATGAGCAGTTCTTC	CASSRVAGSPYNEQFF
many	.	TRBJ1-2	TRBV5-1	TGCGCCAGCAGCTTGACGGGGACCTATGGCTACACCTTC	CASSLTGTYGYTF
few	TRBD2	TRBJ2-5	TRBV10-3	TGTGCCATCAGTGGAGGGACTAAAGAGACCCAGTACTTC	CAISGGTKETQYF
.	TRBD1	TRBJ2-4	TRBV5-8	TGTGCCAGCAGCCAGACAGGGCAAGGGGCCAAAAACATTCAGTACTTC	CASSQTGQGAKNIQYF
.	.	TRBJ2-2	TRBV4-1	TGCGCCAGCAGCCGGACTTTGGCAGTCCCAAACACCGGGGAGCTGTTTTTT	CASSRTLAVPNTGELFF
.	.	TRBJ2-5	TRBV28	TGTGCCAGCAGCACTCCAGGGGCAGAGACCCAGTACTTC	CASSTPGAETQYF
.	.	TRBJ2-1	TRBV29-1	TGCAGCGTTGCAGACAGCTTCTCCTACAATGAGCAGTTCTTC	CSVADSFSYNEQFF
few	.	TRBJ2-3	TRBV20-1	TGCAGTGCTCATAAAACAGCGTATAGCACAGATACGCAGTATTTT	CSAHKTAYSTDTQYF
.	.	TRBJ1-3	TRBV2	TGTGCCAGCAGGGAACGGACGGGAAACACCATATATTTT	CASRERTGNTIYF
.	.	TRBJ1-4	TRBV27	TGTGCCAGCAGCCCACAGGGACGGGAAAAACTGTTTTTT	CASSPQGREKLFF
.	TRBD2	TRBJ2-5	TRBV15	TGTGCCACCAGCAGTCCACGCGGGGGGCACCAACAGACCCAGTACTTC	CATSSPRGGHQQTQYF
.	TRBD1	TRBJ1-5	TRBV19	TGTGCCAGTAGCTATGACAGGGAACAGCCCCAGCATTTT	CASSYDREQPQHF
.	.	TRBJ2-1	TRBV20-1	TGCAGTGCAATAATCGATGGACGCCAAGTAGGCAATGAGCAGTTCTTC	CSAIIDGRQVGNEQFF
.	TRBD1	TRBJ2-2	TRBV7-3	TGTGCCAGCAGCACGGGGACGGCAGGGGGCTACGGAACCGGGGAGCTGTTTTTT	CASSTGTAGGYGTGELFF
.	.	TRBJ2-7	TRBV5-1	TGTGCCAGCAGCTTGGCCGTGGGGGACGAGCAGTACTTC	CASSLAVGDEQYF
.	TRBD1	TRBJ2-5	TRBV12-3/TRBV12-4	TGTGCCAGCAGTCCCTGGACAGGGCGATCCGATTTAGAGACCCAGTACTTC	CASSPWTGRSDLETQYF
.	TRBD2	TRBJ2-3	TRBV5-1	TGCGCCAGCAGCCGTCGGGGGGGAAGTACAGATACGCAGTATTTT	CASSRRGGSTDTQYF
.	.	TRBJ2-2	TRBV3-1	TGTGCCAGCAGGCTTGGGACGAACACCGGGGAGCTGTTTTTT	CASRLGTNTGELFF
.	TRBD2	TRBJ2-3	TRBV5-1	TGCGCCAGCAGCTTGGGACTAGCGGGGGCCGTTGCAGATACGCAGTATTTT	CASSLGLAGAVADTQYF
few	TRBD2	TRBJ2-1	TRBV29-1	TGCAGCGTCGGGCACGGGGGGTTGGGAAATGAGCAGTTCTTC	CSVGHGGLGNEQFF
few	.	TRBJ2-1	TRBV24-1	TGTGCCACCAGTGATACCGGGCACTACAATGAGCAGTTCTTC	CATSDTGHYNEQFF
.	TRBD1	TRBJ2-2	TRBV4-1	TGCGCCAGCAGTAAACGGGGCGACGGGACAGGGGGCCCCGGGGAGCTGTTTTTT	CASSKRGDGTGGPGELFF
.	.	TRBJ1-5	TRBV15	TGTGCCACCAGCAGAGATCGGGGATTTAGGCCCCAGCATTTT	CATSRDRGFRPQHF
.	.	TRBJ2-7	TRBV4-1	TGCGCCAGCAGCCGAGTGGAAGTGTCCTACGAGCAGTACTTC	CASSRVEVSYEQYF
.	.	TRBJ1-2	TRBV7-9	TGTGCCAGCAGCTTACAGGAACCAATCTATGGCTACACCTTC	CASSLQEPIYGYTF
.	.	TRBJ2-3	TRBV12-3/TRBV12-4	TGTGCCAGCAGTCCAATCCAGGGGCTGGCGGGAGATACGCAGTATTTT	CASSPIQGLAGDTQYF
.	.	TRBJ1-1	TRBV12-3/TRBV12-4	TGTGCCAGCAGTTTGGGGAATTTGAACACTGAAGCTTTCTTT	CASSLGNLNTEAFF
few	.	TRBJ2-1	TRBV12-3/TRBV12-4	TGTGCCAGCATGGGCTTGGGTGGTTTTTCCTACAATGAGCAGTTCTTC	CASMGLGGFSYNEQFF
.	.	TRBJ2-5	TRBV5-1	TGCGCCAGCAGCTGGCATGTGGAGGGCGAGACCCAGTACTTC	CASSWHVEGETQYF
few	.	TRBJ2-3	TRBV24-1	TGTGCCACCAGTGATTCGCCCACCACAGATACGCAGTATTTT	CATSDSPTTDTQYF
few	.	TRBJ2-1	TRBV5-1	TGCGCCAGCAGCTTGGCCATGGGGATGAATGAGCAGTTCTTC	CASSLAMGMNEQFF
.	.	TRBJ2-1	TRBV20-1	TGCAGTGCTAGGGGGAGACAGGCCCCCGAGCAGTTCTTC	CSARGRQAPEQFF
few	.	TRBJ1-5	TRBV20-1	TGCAGTGCTAGAGAGGCTACAGGGTATCAGCCCCAGCATTTT	CSAREATGYQPQHF